This TCR beta chain comes out of a study of metastatic and nonmetastatic thyroid tumors. Whole-study context: Malignant and benign thyroid patients had repertoires compared in peripheral blood and tumor or nodule tissue. The study, taken as a whole, reports: When malignant thyroid tumors were compared with benign nodules, TCR beta diversity was reportedly significantly higher in the malignant tumors. This held in both blood and tumor samples.

A remark on this clone: Antigen specificity is unknown.

Prior to thyroid surgery, none of the patients had received any treatment. This CDR3 is built from 14 residues. V trimming: 3 bases; J trimming: 2 bases; junction bases outside the gene matches: 7. Per germline, CDR1 DFQATT and CDR2 SNEGSKA (reference sequence). Under the authors' procedure: The study built a papillary thyroid cancer distant-metastasis classifier from CDR3 differences across clinicopathological groups. MiXCR was used by TCRdb to re-call the PCR reads. The V and J calls were determined by TCRdb, not by the authors. The sample includes 30,000 or so clones, 20% of them seen just once. The sequencing input was blood. The sequence was obtained from a female donor with papillary thyroid cancer or a benign thyroid nodule (not recorded which). Some clones in this sample may be carry-over from other donors' samples. The gene calls are TRBV20-1 and TRBJ2-7; TRBD1 matches 7 bases. In DNA, the CDR3 is TGCAGTGCTAGGGACCCGGACAGGACCTACGAGCAGTACTTC. Protein product: CSARDPDRTYEQYF.